What follows are 14 T cell receptor beta chains derived from one specimen sequenced in a study of blood T cell repertoires in COVID-19 (dated by TCRdb to the early 2020s). Libraries were constructed by the immunoSEQ multiplex PCR assay. Sourced from immuneACCESS, this table was stored by TCRdb with only in-frame sequences that have V and J called. A share of the clones is absent; for the studies checked, an unresolved V gene accounts for under half, and the remainder has no known explanation. The sample records about 65,000 clones, around four fifths of which are singletons. The ten largest clones add up to around 32% of the sample. Sequenced material: peripheral blood. These TCRs come from a human donor in a cohort sampled during active COVID-19.

The CDR3 here is CASSLDTKETQYF. CDR3 DNA: TGTGCCAGCAGCCTGGACACAAAAGAGACCCAGTACTTC. The gene calls are TRBV9 and TRBJ2-5, with D possibly matching TRBD1 (5 bases). Deletions cut 4 bases from V and 3 bases from J, with 10 bases between. Germline CDR1 SGDLS, CDR2 YYNGEE. There are 13 residues in the CDR3.

This clone was seen a handful of times. This chain links TRBV25-1 with TRBJ1-6; D might be TRBD1 (6 bases). V gave up 2 bases and J gave up 9 bases, with 8 bases separating them. This CDR3 has 13 residues. Germline values: CDR1 MGHDK, CDR2 SYGVNS. CDR3 sequence reads: CASSEQGTSPLHF. The CDR3 DNA sequence: TGTGCCAGCAGTGAACAGGGGACTTCACCCCTCCACTTT.

V gene TRBV18 combines with J gene TRBJ2-1; weak D call: TRBD2 (6 bases). The CDR3 length is 13 residues. The germline CDR1 and CDR2 sequences are KGHSH and LQKENI. V lost 6 bases to trimming and J lost 6 bases, with 12 bases between them. The CDR3 sequence: CASSAGTTNEQFF. The CDR3 DNA is TGTGCCAGCTCGGCGGGGACCACCAATGAGCAGTTCTTC.

This chain uses TRBV4-3 with TRBJ1-4; tentative D call: TRBD1 (6 bases). This CDR3 spans 15 amino acids. V was clipped by 1 base and J by 4 bases, with 10 bases between them. Germline V gene data show CDR1 as LGHNA and CDR2 as YSLEER. CDR3 in DNA: TGCGCCAGCAGCCAAGGAACAGGGTTTAATGAAAAACTGTTTTTT. This sequence encodes CASSQGTGFNEKLFF.

The genes are TRBV29-1 and TRBJ2-1; D might be TRBD2 (5 bases). The V gene's germline CDR1 is SQVTM and CDR2 ANQGSEA. The CDR3 extends over 13 amino acids. Trimming removed 4 bases at V and 5 bases at J, with 12 bases between. The chain's CDR3 is CSVVRTWDNEQFF. The CDR3 DNA is TGCAGCGTTGTAAGGACTTGGGACAATGAGCAGTTCTTC.

The chain uses TRBV9 and TRBJ2-5, with 12 positions matching TRBD2. The CDR3 contains 15 residues. Germline V gene sequence: CDR1 SGDLS, CDR2 YYNGEE. Trimming took 4 bases from V and 1 from J; bases not matched to a gene: 2. The DNA of the CDR3 is TGTGCCAGCAGCCTAGCGGGAGGGGCCCAAGAGACCCAGTACTTC. Its translation is CASSLAGGAQETQYF.

Here the CDR3 DNA reads TGTGCCAGCAGGATACAGGGCCCAGGGACCCAGTACTTC. Amino acids: CASRIQGPGTQYF. This sequence joins TRBV28 and TRBJ2-5; D may be TRBD1 (6 bases). V lost 6 bases and J 7 bases, leaving 15 bases between the germline ends. CDR1 is MDHEN, CDR2 SYDVKM, per germline. The CDR3 covers 13 residues.

The J gene is TRBJ2-3, the V gene TRBV7-2, with D uncertain. The CDR3 runs to 14 residues. V lost 1 base, J lost 3 bases, and 8 bases lay in between. Germline assignment: CDR1 SGHTA and CDR2 FQGNSA. This CDR3 is CASSLVLGTDTQYF. For the CDR3, the DNA is TGTGCCAGCAGCTTAGTTCTAGGAACAGATACGCAGTATTTT.

V is TRBV19 and J is TRBJ1-6; possible D gene TRBD1, 5 bases. This CDR3 has 15 residues. Germline loops: CDR1 LNHDA, CDR2 SQIVND (reference sequence). V was trimmed by 7 bases and J by 0 bases, leaving 10 bases between them. CDR3 loop: CASNADNSYNSPLHF. CDR3 coding DNA: TGTGCCAGTAACGCGGACAACTCCTATAATTCACCCCTCCACTTT.

The chain joins TRBV9 to TRBJ2-1; 10 bases are a match to TRBD2. With V trimmed by 0 bases and J by 4 bases, 4 bases remained unmatched. The germline V gene encodes CDR1 SGDLS and CDR2 YYNGEE. The CDR3 length is 16 residues. Here the CDR3 DNA reads TGTGCCAGCAGCGTAGTCGCTAGCGGGGGATACAATGAGCAGTTCTTC. Its translation is CASSVVASGGYNEQFF. Full variable domain (outside the CDR3, taken from reference TRBV9 and TRBJ2-1): DSGVTQTPKHLITATGQRVTLRCSPRSGDLSVYWYQQSLDQGLQFLIQYYNGEERAKGNILERFSAQQFPDLHSELNLSSLELGDSALYFCASSVVASGGYNEQFFGPGTRLTVL.

The V and J genes are TRBV7-6 and TRBJ2-3; 7 bases agree with TRBD1. CDR1 and CDR2 from the germline V gene are SGHVS and FNYEAQ. There are 18 residues in the CDR3. V trimming: 1 base; J trimming: 0 bases; junction bases outside the gene matches: 10. In nucleotides, the CDR3 is TGTGCCAGCAGCTTAGGCCCCTGGACAGGCCTTAGCACAGATACGCAGTATTTT. It yields the protein CASSLGPWTGLSTDTQYF.

The gene calls are TRBV27 and TRBJ2-5; possibly TRBD2 for D (6 bases). V shed 2 bases and J shed 3 bases, with 13 bases lying between them. Germline CDR1 and CDR2: MNHEY and SMNVEV (reference sequence). The CDR3 is 15 residues long. The CDR3 is CASSLTGTLKETQYF. In DNA, the CDR3 is TGTGCCAGCAGTTTAACCGGGACTCTCAAAGAGACCCAGTACTTC.

In nucleotides, the CDR3 is TGTGCCAGCAGTCTAGCGGGGGCCGTCTCCTACGAGCAGTACTTC. This encodes CASSLAGAVSYEQYF. The chain employs TRBV2 and TRBJ2-7; 10 nucleotides align to TRBD2. From germline, CDR1 is SNHLY and CDR2 FYNNEI. CDR3 length: 15 residues. V dropped 5 bases and J dropped 0; count of bases not matched to a gene: 4.

The chain has TRBV27 and TRBJ1-1; 7 bases map to TRBD1. The J segment lost 7 bases and the V segment lost 2 bases, leaving 4 bases of the junction unmatched. Germline V CDR1 and CDR2: MNHEY, SMNVEV (reference sequence). This CDR3 comprises 13 residues. The CDR3 loop is CASSLKGAFEAFF. CDR3 DNA sequence: TGTGCCAGCAGTTTAAAGGGGGCATTTGAAGCTTTCTTT.